A single sample gave rise to the 27 T cell receptor beta chains below, sequenced in a study of spatial heterogeneity in lung cancer (dated by TCRdb to the late 2010s). Receptors were amplified or captured by 5' RACE. These reads were obtained on a NextSeq 500. The public reads were reprocessed in TCRdb via fastp at Q25 and MiXCR, keeping in-frame beta chains. Every distinct CDR3 protein forms one entry, paired with its most common genes and DNA. A total of about 120,000 distinct CDR3 sequences appear in this sample, 10% to 15% of them only once. Approximately 17% of the sample goes to the ten largest clones. What the time point label conveys for this sample: blood at routine non-recurrence follow-up after resection. Without any cell sorting, TCR sequencing was performed on whole RNA extracted either from tumor and nontumor lung tissue or from cryopreserved PBMC samples. The sequencing used PBMCs, collected at follow-up. The receptors derive from a male donor with early-stage non-small cell lung cancer.

V and J are TRBV24-1 and TRBJ2-3; D is unresolved. V was clipped by 3 bases and J by 1 base, with 7 bases between them. Germline V lookup: CDR1 KGHDR, CDR2 SFDVKD. The CDR3 is 14 amino acids. The CDR3 loop is CATSDRARTDTQYF. Written as DNA, the CDR3 is TGTGCCACCAGTGATCGGGCCCGCACAGATACGCAGTATTTT.

This clonotype was counted ten times or more. This chain links TRBV7-9 with TRBJ2-5; D remains ambiguous. The V gene's germline CDR1 is SEHNR and CDR2 FQNEAQ (reference sequence). CDR3 length equals 14 residues. The V and J ends lost 0 bases and 2 bases respectively, with 7 bases between them. CDR3 residues: CASSLAAEQETQYF. CDR3 coding DNA: TGTGCCAGCAGCTTAGCTGCAGAACAAGAGACCCAGTACTTC.

This clonotype was observed a handful of times. V gene TRBV2 combines with J gene TRBJ2-1; the match to TRBD2 covers 8 bases. Germline V gives CDR1 SNHLY, CDR2 FYNNEI. The CDR3 runs to 15 residues. Trimming cost V 4 bases and J 6 bases; bases outside gene matches: 8. DNA of the CDR3: TGTGCCAGCAGTGGAAGCGGGGGTTTCTCCAATGAGCAGTTCTTC. Amino acids: CASSGSGGFSNEQFF.

V usage is TRBV3-1 and J usage is TRBJ1-6, with D possibly being TRBD1 (5 bases). The ends were cut back, 2 bases at V and 7 bases at J, with 24 bases in the middle. From germline, CDR1 is LGHDT and CDR2 YNNKEL (reference sequence). The CDR3 sequence is 19 residues long. CDR3 sequence reads: CASSQLHGRGERKNSPLHF. DNA of the CDR3: TGTGCCAGCAGCCAACTTCACGGGCGGGGCGAGCGGAAGAATTCACCCCTCCACTTT.

The V and J genes are TRBV28 and TRBJ2-3; 8 bases are shared with TRBD1. Unmatched junction bases numbered 9, after V lost 1 base and J lost 6 bases. Germline lookup yields CDR1 MDHEN and CDR2 SYDVKM. The CDR3 is 16 amino acids. The CDR3 here is CASSLFPGQGEDTQYF. In DNA form, the CDR3 reads TGTGCCAGCAGTTTATTCCCCGGACAGGGAGAGGATACGCAGTATTTT.

The chain carries TRBV10-3 and TRBJ1-5; 7 positions match TRBD1. This CDR3 is built from 14 residues. J was trimmed by 2 bases and V by 4 bases; bases with no gene match: 2. The germline CDR1 and CDR2 sequences are ENHRY and SYGVKD. This CDR3 reads CAISGTGGNQPQHF. The CDR3 bases are TGTGCCATCAGTGGGACAGGAGGCAATCAGCCCCAGCATTTT.

Only a few counts were recorded for this clonotype. The chain recombines TRBV5-1 with TRBJ1-1, with TRBD1 matching over 7 bases. Trimming removed 3 bases from V and 0 bases from J; junction bases left unmatched: 11. The CDR3 contains 17 residues. CDR1 is SGHRS, CDR2 YFSETQ, per germline. Written as DNA, the CDR3 is TGCGCCAGCAGCTCGGCCGGGGACAGAGCCATGAACACTGAAGCTTTCTTT. Translation gives CASSSAGDRAMNTEAFF. Together with reference TRBV5-1 and TRBJ1-1, the CDR3 gives the full variable domain: KAGVTQTPRYLIKTRGQQVTLSCSPISGHRSVSWYQQTPGQGLQFLFEYFSETQRNKGNFPGRFSGRQFSNSRSEMNVSTLELGDSALYLCASSSAGDRAMNTEAFFGQGTRLTVV.

On this clonotype: A read error may produce the germline difference seen at one junction end. The CDR3 DNA follows: TGTGCTAGCAGCCTATCCGGGACAGGCGACAATGAGCAGTTCTTC. Amino acids: CASSLSGTGDNEQFF. The chain uses TRBV7-7 and TRBJ2-1; 8 bases line up with TRBD1. Germline CDR1 and CDR2: SSHAT and FNYEAQ (reference sequence). There are 15 residues in the CDR3.

This rearrangement joins TRBV3-1 to TRBJ2-1; no firm D call. Germline V lookup: CDR1 LGHDT, CDR2 YNNKEL (reference sequence). V was trimmed by 4 bases and J by 3 bases, leaving 10 bases between them. CDR3 size: 14 residues. DNA for the CDR3: TGTGCCAGCAGCCTTCCCGCAGGCTACAATGAGCAGTTCTTC. It codes for CASSLPAGYNEQFF.

The sample holds many counts of this clonotype. This chain joins TRBV3-1 and TRBJ2-1; TRBD1 matches 8 bases. V dropped 2 bases and J dropped 5; count of bases not matched to a gene: 2. Per the germline V gene, CDR1 is LGHDT and CDR2 is YNNKEL (reference sequence). The CDR3 length is 14 residues. This CDR3 reads CASSQTTGDNEQFF. CDR3 nucleotides: TGTGCCAGCAGCCAAACGACAGGGGACAATGAGCAGTTCTTC.

At least ten counts were recorded for this clonotype. The chain combines TRBV7-2 with TRBJ1-3; D is uncertain. This CDR3 region has 18 residues. Deletions cut 0 bases from V and 2 bases from J, with 17 bases between. Looked up from germline, CDR1 is SGHTA and CDR2 is FQGNSA. The CDR3 nucleotides are TGTGCCAGCAGCTTAGCGACTCGAGGTGCCAGTACTGGAAACACCATATATTTT. Protein: CASSLATRGASTGNTIYF.

CDR3 sequence: CSARGGGAGNEQFF. The CDR3 nucleotides are TGCAGTGCTAGAGGCGGGGGGGCCGGTAATGAGCAGTTCTTC. The rearrangement links TRBV20-1 to TRBJ2-1, with 9 bases identical to TRBD2. Looked up from germline, CDR1 is DFQATT and CDR2 is SNEGSKA (reference sequence). Germline trimming cut 1 base from V and 7 bases from J; bases unmatched to any gene: 5. The CDR3 loop spans 14 amino acids.

This chain connects TRBV19 to TRBJ2-1; D is perhaps TRBD1 or TRBD2 (5 bases each). The germline CDR1 and CDR2 sequences are LNHDA and SQIVND (reference sequence). This CDR3 region has 15 residues. V lost 3 bases and J 3 bases, leaving 12 bases between the germline ends. The CDR3 DNA reads TGTGCCAGTAGTATGGGAGACAGACTCTACAATGAGCAGTTCTTC. Its translation: CASSMGDRLYNEQFF.

V usage is TRBV15 and J usage is TRBJ2-1; D may be TRBD1 (5 bases). The germline CDR1 and CDR2 sequences are LNHNV and YYDKDF (reference sequence). The V end lost 3 bases, the J end lost 0 bases, and 12 bases lay between the germline ends. The CDR3 runs 16 residues. The CDR3 nucleotides read TGTGCCACCAGCAGTATATCTAGGGGCTCCTACAATGAGCAGTTCTTC. Its translation is CATSSISRGSYNEQFF.

The chain recombines TRBV18 with TRBJ1-1; a weak D match, TRBD1 (5 bases). CDR3 length: 14 residues. Germline V gene lookup returns CDR1 KGHSH and CDR2 LQKENI. V shed 1 base and J shed 2 bases, with 8 bases lying between them. This CDR3 reads CASSPRDGNTEAFF. The CDR3 nucleotides read TGTGCCAGCTCACCACGGGACGGTAACACTGAAGCTTTCTTT.

This clonotype was counted at least ten times. The chain links TRBV29-1 to TRBJ2-7; D remains ambiguous. The CDR3 totals 13 residues. V was cut by 4 bases and J by 3 bases, with 13 bases left in between. The V gene's germline CDR1 is SQVTM and CDR2 ANQGSEA. The CDR3 reads CSVAYGGRYEQYF. DNA of the CDR3: TGCAGCGTTGCCTATGGTGGGCGCTACGAGCAGTACTTC.

The chain employs TRBV13 and TRBJ1-4; a weak D match, TRBD1 (5 bases). The CDR3 runs 14 residues. The germline V gene encodes CDR1 PRHDT and CDR2 FYEKMQ (reference sequence). V was pared by 3 bases and J by 3 bases, with 8 bases between. This CDR3 reads CASSFLGANEKLFF. The CDR3 region has the DNA TGTGCCAGCAGCTTTTTGGGGGCTAATGAAAAACTGTTTTTT.

This clonotype was seen ten or more times. This CDR3 is CSVHRRGSYGYTF. The CDR3 nucleotides read TGCAGCGTCCATAGGAGAGGGAGCTATGGCTACACCTTC. The chain joins TRBV29-1 to TRBJ1-2; D is unresolved. The CDR3 runs 13 residues. The germline V and J ends were trimmed by 6 bases and 4 bases, with 15 bases remaining between them. The germline CDR1 and CDR2 sequences are SQVTM and ANQGSEA.

At least ten counts were recorded for this clonotype. The V and J genes are TRBV10-3 and TRBJ2-1; 10 bases fit TRBD2. CDR1 is ENHRY, CDR2 SYGVKD, per germline. V lost 6 bases, J lost 8 bases, and 7 bases stayed unmatched. The CDR3 contains 14 residues. The CDR3 coding sequence is TGTGCCATCAGACCACTAGGGACTAGCGATGAGCAGTTCTTC. This encodes CAIRPLGTSDEQFF.

The chain couples TRBV5-1 to TRBJ2-5; TRBD1 matches at 11 bases. The V gene end was trimmed by 6 bases and the J gene end by 5 bases; junction bases not matched to a gene: 9. The CDR3 extends over 15 amino acids. Germline loops: CDR1 SGHRS, CDR2 YFSETQ. CDR3 nucleotide sequence: TGCGCCAGCACCCCGGGACAGGGGGGATTCGAGACCCAGTACTTC. Its protein product is CASTPGQGGFETQYF.

The chain links TRBV10-3 to TRBJ1-5; D may be TRBD1 (6 bases). Germline V gives CDR1 ENHRY, CDR2 SYGVKD. CDR3 length: 16 amino acids. V lost 2 bases and J 1 base, leaving 12 bases between the germline ends. The CDR3 here is CAISEKLQGSNQPQHF. The CDR3 DNA follows: TGTGCCATCAGTGAGAAACTACAGGGAAGCAATCAGCCCCAGCATTTT.

This clonotype was observed a few times. The chain recombines TRBV28 with TRBJ1-5; 7 nucleotides line up with TRBD1. Germline V gene lookup returns CDR1 MDHEN and CDR2 SYDVKM. After removal of 5 bases from V and 3 bases from J, the junction contained 7 bases not matched to a gene. The CDR3 loop spans 15 amino acids. The CDR3 reads CASSPGGVYNQPQHF. CDR3 coding DNA: TGTGCCAGCAGTCCAGGGGGGGTCTACAATCAGCCCCAGCATTTT.

This clonotype was seen a few times. The gene calls are TRBV5-1 and TRBJ1-1; D not certain. Trimming cost V 4 bases and J 1 base, with 17 bases left between them. The CDR3 consists of 16 residues. Germline values: CDR1 SGHRS, CDR2 YFSETQ. CDR3 nucleotide sequence: TGCGCCAGCAGCAGAGACGCCGAATTTTCGAACACTGAAGCTTTCTTT. Residues: CASSRDAEFSNTEAFF.

This clonotype showed up just a few times. This sequence joins TRBV7-3 and TRBJ2-7; 10 bases are a match to TRBD1. Germline values: CDR1 SGHTA, CDR2 FQGTGA. This CDR3 region has 15 residues. The ends lost 1 base at V and 5 bases at J; junction bases unmatched: 5. CDR3 loop: CASSLRGQGSHEQYF. The CDR3 coding sequence is TGTGCCAGCAGCTTAAGGGGACAGGGGTCCCACGAGCAGTACTTC.

There are a few counts of this clonotype. The chain couples TRBV5-1 to TRBJ2-2; no definite D call. V dropped 0 bases and J dropped 0 bases, with 3 bases sitting between them. Germline-derived CDR1 and CDR2 are SGHRS and YFSETQ. The length of the CDR3 is 14 residues. DNA of the CDR3: TGCGCCAGCAGCTTGGTTCCGAACACCGGGGAGCTGTTTTTT. It specifies CASSLVPNTGELFF.

The rearrangement links TRBV20-1 to TRBJ2-7; D remains unclear. Germline CDR1 and CDR2: DFQATT and SNEGSKA (reference sequence). This CDR3 contains 14 residues. Trimming left V 5 bases short and J 2 bases short, with 16 bases between. The CDR3 here is CSAQFLPSAYEQYF. The CDR3 DNA reads TGCAGTGCTCAATTTTTACCAAGCGCCTACGAGCAGTACTTC.

This clonotype came up a few times. V is TRBV10-3 and J is TRBJ2-7, with a weak D call TRBD2 (5 bases). Germline V gene sequence: CDR1 ENHRY, CDR2 SYGVKD. V dropped 5 bases and J dropped 7 bases, with 12 bases sitting between them. CDR3 length: 12 residues. CDR3 DNA sequence: TGTGCCATCAGTCGGACGGGGTCTGAGCAGTACTTC. Translated, it gives CAISRTGSEQYF.